This entry lists 3 T cell receptor beta chains sequenced from one sample in a study of T cell responses to AZD1222 COVID-19 vaccine. The method was immunoSEQ multiplex PCR; TCRdb's version includes in-frame clones alone and lacks a portion of them. Of roughly 140,000 clones listed, 94% were seen once; the top ten hold over 0.95%. The material was peripheral blood, obtained on day 0 of AZD1222 vaccination. The receptors were gathered from an adult in good health.

Comments on this clone: One end of the junction is discordant with germline, which a read error may explain. The rearrangement joins TRBV6-4 to TRBJ1-2; 9 bases align to TRBD1. The length of the CDR3 is 14 residues. The germline V gene has CDR1 MRHNA and CDR2 SNTAGT. CDR3 sequence reads: CASRDSDRGDGYTF. DNA of the CDR3: TGTGCCAGCAGAGACTCGGACAGGGGAGACGGCTACACCTTC.

The chain carries TRBV2 and TRBJ2-5; 11 bases align to TRBD2. The CDR3 contains 16 residues. Germline assignment: CDR1 SNHLY and CDR2 FYNNEI. The V segment lost 3 bases and the J segment 7 bases; nucleotides outside the gene matches: 10. The DNA of the CDR3 is TGTGCCAGCAGTGATAGCCCTAGCGGGGGGTCCGGGACCCAGTACTTC. This codes for CASSDSPSGGSGTQYF.

The V gene is TRBV4-2, the J gene TRBJ2-5; D is uncertain. V was trimmed by 1 base and J by 2 bases, leaving 8 bases between them. This CDR3 is 14 amino acids long. CDR1 and CDR2 from the germline V gene are LGHNA and YNFKEQ. CDR3: CASSQVTTQETQYF. The DNA for the CDR3 is TGTGCCAGCAGCCAAGTTACAACTCAAGAGACCCAGTACTTC.